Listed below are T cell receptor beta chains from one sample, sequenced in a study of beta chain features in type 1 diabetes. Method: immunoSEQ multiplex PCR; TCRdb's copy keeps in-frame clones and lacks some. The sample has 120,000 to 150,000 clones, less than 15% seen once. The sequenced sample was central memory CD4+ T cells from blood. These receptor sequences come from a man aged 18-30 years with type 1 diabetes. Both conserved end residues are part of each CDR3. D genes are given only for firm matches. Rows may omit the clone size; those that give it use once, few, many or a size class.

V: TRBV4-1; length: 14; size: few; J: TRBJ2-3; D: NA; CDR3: CASSQALGVDTQYF; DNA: TGCGCCAGCAGCCAAGCACTAGGGGTAGATACGCAGTATTTT
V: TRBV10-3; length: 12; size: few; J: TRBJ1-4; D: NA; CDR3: CAIKADGEKLFF; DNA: TGTGCCATCAAGGCTGACGGTGAAAAACTGTTTTTT
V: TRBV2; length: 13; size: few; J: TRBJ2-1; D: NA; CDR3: CASSENAQGEQFF; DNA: TGTGCCAGCAGTGAAAACGCGCAGGGGGAGCAGTTCTTC
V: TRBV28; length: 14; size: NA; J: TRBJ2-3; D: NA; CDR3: CASSSPGQTDTQYF; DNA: TGTGCCAGCAGTTCCCCGGGTCAAACAGATACGCAGTATTTT
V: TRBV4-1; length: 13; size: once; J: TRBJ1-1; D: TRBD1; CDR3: CASSRRGPPEAFF; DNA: TGCGCCAGCAGCCGCAGGGGGCCACCTGAAGCTTTCTTT
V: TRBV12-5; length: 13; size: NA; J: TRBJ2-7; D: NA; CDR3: CASGLVGVYEQYF; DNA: TGTGCTAGTGGTTTGGTAGGTGTCTACGAGCAGTACTTC
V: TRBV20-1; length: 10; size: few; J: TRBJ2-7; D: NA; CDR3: CSAPGREQYF; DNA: TGCAGTGCTCCCGGGCGCGAGCAGTACTTC
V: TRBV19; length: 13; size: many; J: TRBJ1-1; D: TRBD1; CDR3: CASSEQGKSEAFF; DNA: TGTGCCAGTAGCGAACAGGGGAAGAGTGAAGCTTTCTTT
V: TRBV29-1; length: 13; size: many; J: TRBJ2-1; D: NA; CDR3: CSPGPGDTNEQFF; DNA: TGCAGTCCGGGCCCAGGGGATACCAATGAGCAGTTCTTC
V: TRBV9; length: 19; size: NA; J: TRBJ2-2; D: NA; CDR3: CASSVGPDPTRFNTGELFF; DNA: TGTGCCAGCAGCGTAGGCCCAGACCCAACCCGGTTTAACACCGGGGAGCTGTTTTTT
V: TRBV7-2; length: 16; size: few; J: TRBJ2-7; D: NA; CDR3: CASSPPRVLGSYEQYF; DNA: TGTGCCAGCAGCCCCCCCAGAGTTCTAGGCTCCTACGAGCAGTACTTC
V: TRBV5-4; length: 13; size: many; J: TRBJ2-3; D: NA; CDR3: CASSSRGGDTQYF; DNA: TGTGCCAGCAGCTCTAGGGGGGGAGATACGCAGTATTTT
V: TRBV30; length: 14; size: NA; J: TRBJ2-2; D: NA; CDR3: CAWKQDANTGELFF; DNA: TGTGCCTGGAAACAGGACGCGAACACCGGGGAGCTGTTTTTT
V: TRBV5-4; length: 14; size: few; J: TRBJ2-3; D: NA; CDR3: CASSATPITDTQYF; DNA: TGTGCCAGCAGCGCCACACCCATCACAGATACGCAGTATTTT
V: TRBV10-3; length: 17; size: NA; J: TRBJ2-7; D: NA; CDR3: CAISEGEPGEAPYEQYF; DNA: TGTGCCATCAGTGAGGGGGAACCGGGAGAGGCACCCTACGAGCAGTACTTC
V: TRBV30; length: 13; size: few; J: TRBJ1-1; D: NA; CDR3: CAWSPGLGTEAFF; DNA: TGTGCCTGGAGTCCGGGGTTAGGCACTGAAGCTTTCTTT
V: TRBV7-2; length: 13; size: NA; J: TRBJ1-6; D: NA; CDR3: CASSVNYNSPLHF; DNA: TGTGCCAGCAGCGTGAACTATAATTCACCCCTCCACTTT
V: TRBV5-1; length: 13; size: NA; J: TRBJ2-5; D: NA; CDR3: CASSLGGTETQYF; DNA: TGCGCCAGCAGCTTGGGGGGCACGGAGACCCAGTACTTC
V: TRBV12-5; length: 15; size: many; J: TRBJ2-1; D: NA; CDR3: CASGLTGKTYNEQFF; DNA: TGTGCTAGTGGTTTAACAGGGAAGACCTACAATGAGCAGTTCTTC
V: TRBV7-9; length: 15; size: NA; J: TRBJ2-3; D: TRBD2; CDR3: CASNSGLAETDTQYF; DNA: TGTGCCAGCAACTCGGGACTAGCGGAAACAGATACGCAGTATTTT
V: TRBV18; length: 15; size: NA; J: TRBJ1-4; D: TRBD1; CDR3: CASSLGTGSSEKLFF; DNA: TGTGCCAGCTCACTCGGGACAGGGAGTAGTGAAAAACTGTTTTTT
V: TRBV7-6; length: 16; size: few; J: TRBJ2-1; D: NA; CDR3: CASSLAATSSYNEQFF; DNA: TGTGCCAGCAGCTTAGCGGCGACCAGCTCCTACAATGAGCAGTTCTTC
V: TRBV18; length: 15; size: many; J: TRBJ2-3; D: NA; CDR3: CASSPAGTNLDTQYF; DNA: TGTGCCAGCTCACCAGCGGGAACCAACTTAGATACGCAGTATTTT
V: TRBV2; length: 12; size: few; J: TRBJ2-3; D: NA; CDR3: CASSRLADTQYF; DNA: TGTGCCAGCAGCCGACTCGCGGATACGCAGTATTTT
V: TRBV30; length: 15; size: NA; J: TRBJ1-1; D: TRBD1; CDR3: CAWSTGQGQNTEAFF; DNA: TGTGCCTGGAGCACGGGACAGGGTCAGAACACTGAAGCTTTCTTT
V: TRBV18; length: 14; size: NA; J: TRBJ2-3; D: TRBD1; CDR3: CASSGNRGADTQYF; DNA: TGTGCCAGCTCCGGGAACAGGGGCGCAGATACGCAGTATTTT
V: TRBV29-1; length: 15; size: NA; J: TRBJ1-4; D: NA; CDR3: CSVEEGHRDPEKLFF; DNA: TGCAGCGTTGAAGAAGGTCACAGGGATCCTGAAAAACTGTTTTTT
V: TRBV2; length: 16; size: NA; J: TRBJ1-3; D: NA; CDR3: CASSASQRRAGNTIYF; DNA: TGTGCCAGCAGCGCCAGCCAGCGGAGGGCTGGAAACACCATATATTTT
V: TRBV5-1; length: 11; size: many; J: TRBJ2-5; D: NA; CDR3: CASSFLETQYF; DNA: TGCGCCAGCAGCTTCTTGGAGACCCAGTACTTC
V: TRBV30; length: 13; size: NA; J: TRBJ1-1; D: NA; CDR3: CAWRSQGNTEAFF; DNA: TGTGCCTGGAGATCCCAGGGGAACACTGAAGCTTTCTTT
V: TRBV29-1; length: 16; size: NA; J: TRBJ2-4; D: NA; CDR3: CSVGEMYGGRVNIQYF; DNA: TGCAGCGTTGGCGAGATGTACGGGGGACGAGTAAACATTCAGTACTTC
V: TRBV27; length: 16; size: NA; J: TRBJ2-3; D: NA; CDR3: CASSRTTLGVSDTQYF; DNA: TGTGCCAGCAGCAGAACTACCCTGGGGGTTTCTGATACGCAGTATTTT
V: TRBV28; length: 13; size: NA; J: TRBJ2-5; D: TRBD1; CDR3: CASTGTDQETQYF; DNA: TGTGCCAGCACCGGGACAGACCAAGAGACCCAGTACTTC
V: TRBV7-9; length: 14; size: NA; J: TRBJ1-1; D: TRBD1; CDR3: CASSLPTGGTEAFF; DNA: TGTGCCAGCAGCTTACCCACAGGGGGCACTGAAGCTTTCTTT
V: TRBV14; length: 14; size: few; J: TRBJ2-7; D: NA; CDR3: CASSQDDGPYEQYF; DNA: TGTGCCAGCAGCCAAGATGACGGCCCCTACGAGCAGTACTTC
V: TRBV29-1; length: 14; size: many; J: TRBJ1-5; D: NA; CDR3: CSVAPGSSNQPQHF; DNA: TGCAGCGTAGCCCCGGGGTCGAGCAATCAGCCCCAGCATTTT
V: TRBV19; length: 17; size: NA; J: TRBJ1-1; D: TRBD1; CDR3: CASSNDYGLTGATEAFF; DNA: TGTGCCAGTAGTAACGACTATGGGCTCACAGGGGCCACTGAAGCTTTCTTT
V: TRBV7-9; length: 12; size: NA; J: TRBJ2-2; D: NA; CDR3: CASSEDGGELFF; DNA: TGTGCCAGCAGCGAAGATGGCGGGGAGCTGTTTTTT
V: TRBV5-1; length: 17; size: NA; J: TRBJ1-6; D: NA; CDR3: CASSLSTGLNVNSPLHF; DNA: TGCGCCAGCAGCTTGTCCACGGGTCTGAATGTCAATTCACCCCTCCACTTT
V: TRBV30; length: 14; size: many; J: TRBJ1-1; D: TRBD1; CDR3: CAWSSGQGNTEAFF; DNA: TGTGCCTGGAGCTCCGGACAGGGGAACACTGAAGCTTTCTTT
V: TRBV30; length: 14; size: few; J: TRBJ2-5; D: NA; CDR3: CAWGRGMDRETQYF; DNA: TGTGCCTGGGGAAGGGGGATGGATCGAGAGACCCAGTACTTC
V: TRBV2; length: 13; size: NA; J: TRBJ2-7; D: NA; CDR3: CASSPNRRYEQYF; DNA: TGTGCCAGCAGTCCTAACCGGCGGTACGAGCAGTACTTC
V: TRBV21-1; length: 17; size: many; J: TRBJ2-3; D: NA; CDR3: CASSKLLPGQKTDTQYF; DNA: TGTGCCAGCAGCAAATTACTTCCGGGACAGAAGACAGATACGCAGTATTTT
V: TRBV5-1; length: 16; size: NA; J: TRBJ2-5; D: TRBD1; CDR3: CASSRWTGEGQETQYF; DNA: TGCGCCAGCAGTCGTTGGACAGGAGAAGGTCAAGAGACCCAGTACTTC
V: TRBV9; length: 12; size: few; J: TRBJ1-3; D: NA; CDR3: CASSASEDTIYF; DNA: TGTGCCAGCAGCGCCTCGGAAGACACCATATATTTT
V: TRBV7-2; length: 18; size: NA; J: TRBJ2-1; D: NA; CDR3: CASSLAGGSVPLKDQQFF; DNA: TGTGCCAGCAGCTTAGCGGGGGGCTCTGTTCCACTAAAAGACCAGCAGTTCTTC
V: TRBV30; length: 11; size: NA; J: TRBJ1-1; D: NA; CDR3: CAWRPDLEAFF; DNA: TGTGCCTGGAGGCCAGACCTTGAAGCTTTCTTT
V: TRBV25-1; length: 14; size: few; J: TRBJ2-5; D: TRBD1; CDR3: CASSDSGQWGTQYF; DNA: TGTGCCAGCAGTGACTCGGGACAGTGGGGGACCCAGTACTTC
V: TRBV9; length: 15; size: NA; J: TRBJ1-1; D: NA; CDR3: CASSVRTGPNTEAFF; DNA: TGTGCCAGCAGCGTCAGAACAGGGCCGAACACTGAAGCTTTCTTT
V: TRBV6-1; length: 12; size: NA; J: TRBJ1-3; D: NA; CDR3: CASSVVGDTIYF; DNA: TGTGCCAGCAGTGTAGTCGGAGACACCATATATTTT
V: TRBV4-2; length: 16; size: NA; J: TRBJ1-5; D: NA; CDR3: CASSQDRAGLNQPQHF; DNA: TGTGCCAGCAGCCAAGATCGGGCAGGGCTCAATCAGCCCCAGCATTTT
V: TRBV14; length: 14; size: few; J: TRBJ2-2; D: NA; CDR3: CASSPQAGAGELFF; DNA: TGTGCCAGCAGCCCCCAAGCGGGCGCCGGGGAGCTGTTTTTT
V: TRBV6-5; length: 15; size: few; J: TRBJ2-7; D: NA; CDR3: CASSYSIAAAREQYF; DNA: TGTGCCAGCAGTTACTCGATCGCCGCCGCGAGAGAGCAGTACTTC
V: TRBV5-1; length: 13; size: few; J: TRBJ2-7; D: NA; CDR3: CASSEPGADEQYF; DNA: TGCGCCAGCTCAGAACCGGGGGCGGACGAGCAGTACTTC
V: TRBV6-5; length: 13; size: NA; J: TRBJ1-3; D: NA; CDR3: CASTGPGGNTIYF; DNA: TGTGCCAGCACGGGTCCGGGAGGAAACACCATATATTTT